The clone carrying this TCR beta chain was counted at least ten times. A library made for alpha chains picked up this beta chain off target, so its size means little. The sample's time point: sample taken at primary tumor resection. Donors were about 70 untreated early-stage non-small cell lung cancer patients. The input material, whole RNA from tumor, nontumor lung or frozen PBMC, was sequenced unsorted. Every TCR cDNA molecule bore a unique molecular identifier. TCRdb redid the calling of the 5' RACE reads with MiXCR, one entry per CDR3 protein. The profile shows around 14,000 distinct CDR3 sequences, 3.6% of them singletons. This sample is drawn from a study of spatial heterogeneity in lung cancer. Study in general: The study consistently detected more beta-chain than alpha-chain sequences.

The CDR3 consists of 16 residues. Germline V gene data show CDR1 as MNHEY and CDR2 as SMNVEV (reference sequence). Deletions cut 6 bases from V and 0 bases from J, with 14 bases between. The rearrangement uses TRBV27 and TRBJ2-2, with TRBD2 as a possible D gene (6 bases). The specimen was normal lung tissue next to the tumor, collected at surgery. The TCR sequence derives from a male donor with early-stage non-small cell lung cancer. Here the CDR3 DNA reads TGTGCCAGCAGCCGCGCGGCTAGCGCGAACACCGGGGAGCTGTTTTTT. It encodes CASSRAASANTGELFF.